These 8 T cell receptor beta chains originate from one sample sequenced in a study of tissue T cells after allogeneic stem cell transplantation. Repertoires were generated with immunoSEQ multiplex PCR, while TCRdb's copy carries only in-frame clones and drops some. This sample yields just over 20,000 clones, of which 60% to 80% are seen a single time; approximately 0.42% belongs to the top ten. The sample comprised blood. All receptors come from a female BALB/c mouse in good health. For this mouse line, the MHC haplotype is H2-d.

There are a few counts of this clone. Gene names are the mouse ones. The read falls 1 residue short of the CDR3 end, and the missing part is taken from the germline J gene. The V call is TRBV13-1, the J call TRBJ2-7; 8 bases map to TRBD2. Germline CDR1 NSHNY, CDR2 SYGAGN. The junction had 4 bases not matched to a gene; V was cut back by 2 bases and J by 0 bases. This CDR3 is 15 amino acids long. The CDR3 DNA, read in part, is TGTGCCAGCAGTGACAGACTGGGGCCCTCCTATGAACAGTAC. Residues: CASSDRLGPSYEQY. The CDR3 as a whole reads CASSDRLGPSYEQYF.

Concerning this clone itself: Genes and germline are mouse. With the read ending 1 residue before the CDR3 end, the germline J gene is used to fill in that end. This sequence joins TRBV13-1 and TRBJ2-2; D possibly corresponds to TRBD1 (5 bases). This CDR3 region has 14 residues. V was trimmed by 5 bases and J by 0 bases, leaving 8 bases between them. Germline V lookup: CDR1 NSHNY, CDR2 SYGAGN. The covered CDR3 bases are TGTGCCAGCAGGGACAATGCAAACACCGGGCAGCTCTAC. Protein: CASRDNANTGQLY. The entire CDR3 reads CASRDNANTGQLYF.

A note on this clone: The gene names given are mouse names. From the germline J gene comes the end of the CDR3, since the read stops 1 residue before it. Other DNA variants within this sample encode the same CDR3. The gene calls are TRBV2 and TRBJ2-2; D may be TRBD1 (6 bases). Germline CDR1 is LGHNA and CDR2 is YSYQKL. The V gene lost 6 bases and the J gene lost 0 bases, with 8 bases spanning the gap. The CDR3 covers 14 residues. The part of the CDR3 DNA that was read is TGTGCCAGCAGTGGGACACCAAACACCGGGCAGCTCTAC. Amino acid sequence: CASSGTPNTGQLY. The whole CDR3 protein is CASSGTPNTGQLYF.

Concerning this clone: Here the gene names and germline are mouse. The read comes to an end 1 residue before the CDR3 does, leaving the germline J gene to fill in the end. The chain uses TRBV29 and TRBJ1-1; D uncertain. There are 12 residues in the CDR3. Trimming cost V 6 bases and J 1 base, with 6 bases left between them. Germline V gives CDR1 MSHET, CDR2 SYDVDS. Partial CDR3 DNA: TGTGCTAGCAGACCAGGGAACACAGAAGTCTTC. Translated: CASRPGNTEVF. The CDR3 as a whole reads CASRPGNTEVFF. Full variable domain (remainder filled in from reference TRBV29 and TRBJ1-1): DMKVTQMPRYLIKRMGENVLLECGQDMSHETMYWYRQDPGLGLQLIYISYDVDSNSEGDIPKGYRVSRKKREHFSLILDSAKTNQTSVYFCASRPGNTEVFFGKGTRLTVV.

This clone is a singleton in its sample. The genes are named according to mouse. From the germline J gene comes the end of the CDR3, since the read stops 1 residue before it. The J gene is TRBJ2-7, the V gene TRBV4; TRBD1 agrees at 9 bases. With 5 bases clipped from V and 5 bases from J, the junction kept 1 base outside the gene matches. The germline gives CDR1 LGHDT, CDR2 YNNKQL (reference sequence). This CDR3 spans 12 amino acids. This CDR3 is CASSRDRDEQYF. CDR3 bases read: TGTGCCAGCAGCCGGGACAGGGATGAACAGTAC.

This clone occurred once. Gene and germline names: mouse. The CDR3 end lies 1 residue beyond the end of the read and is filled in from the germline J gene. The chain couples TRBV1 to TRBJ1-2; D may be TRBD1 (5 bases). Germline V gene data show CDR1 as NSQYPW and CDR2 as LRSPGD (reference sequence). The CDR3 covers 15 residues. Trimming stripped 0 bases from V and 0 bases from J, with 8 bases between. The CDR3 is CTCSADGRANSDYTF. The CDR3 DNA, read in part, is TGCACCTGCAGTGCAGATGGCAGGGCAAACTCCGACTACACC. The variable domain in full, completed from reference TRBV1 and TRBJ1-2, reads VTLLEQNPRWRLVPRGQAVNLRCILKNSQYPWMSWYQQDLQKQLQWLFTLRSPGDKEVKSLPGADYLATRVTDTELRLQVANMSQGRTLYCTCSADGRANSDYTFGSGTRLLVI.

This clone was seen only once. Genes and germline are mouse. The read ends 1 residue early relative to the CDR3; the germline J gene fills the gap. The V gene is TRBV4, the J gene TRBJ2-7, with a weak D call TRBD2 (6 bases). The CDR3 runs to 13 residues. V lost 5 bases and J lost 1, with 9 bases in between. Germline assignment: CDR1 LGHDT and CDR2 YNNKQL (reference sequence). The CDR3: CASSPGLSYEQYF. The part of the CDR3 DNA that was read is TGTGCCAGCAGCCCGGGACTTTCCTATGAACAGTAC.

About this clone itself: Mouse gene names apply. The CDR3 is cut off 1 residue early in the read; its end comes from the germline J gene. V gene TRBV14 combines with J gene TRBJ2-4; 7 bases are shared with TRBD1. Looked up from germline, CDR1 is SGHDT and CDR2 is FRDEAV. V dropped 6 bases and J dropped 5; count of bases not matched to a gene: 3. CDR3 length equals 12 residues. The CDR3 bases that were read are TGTGCCAGCACCGGGACAGTAAACACCTTGTAC. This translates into CASTGTVNTLY. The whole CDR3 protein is CASTGTVNTLYF.